This T cell receptor (beta chain) came from a study of OX40 agonist ivuxolimab in advanced cancers. General notes on the study: Ivuxolimab, which targeted the costimulatory receptor OX40 (CD134), was an agonistic, fully human IgG2 monoclonal antibody. Of the roughly 50 dose-escalation patients, hepatocellular carcinoma was present in about 20, melanoma in roughly 15, renal cell carcinoma in 9 and head and neck cancer in 9. Partial responses were achieved by three dose-escalation patients, of whom one had hepatocellular carcinoma and two had cutaneous melanoma. The purpose of peripheral TCRbeta sequencing was to test whether ivuxolimab changed TCR sequence diversity and led to clonal T-cell expansion. Prior anti-PD-1, anti-PD-L1 or anti-CTLA-4 therapy was permitted, and checkpoint inhibitors had been received by roughly two fifths of dose-escalation patients. The monotherapy dose-escalation portion (N ≈ 57 patients) of the phase I ivuxolimab trial is reported in the paper. A male proportion of roughly 85% and a mean age of around 60 years, ranging from roughly 23 to 80, were recorded for the dose-escalation cohort. Intravenous ivuxolimab was administered to patients every 2 weeks at six dose levels: 0.01, 0.1, 0.3, 1.5, 3 and 10 mg/kg. Paper-wide results and their limitations: Low levels of normalized T-cell clonal expansion were also seen in some nonresponding patients. The antigen specificity of the clonally expanded peripheral T cells was not determined. Clonal expansion of both CD4+ and CD8+ blood T cells was observed from baseline to week 6 at doses 0.1 to 3.0 mg/kg. After ivuxolimab, expanded clones were on average more numerous among CD8+ T cells than among CD4+ T cells. Partial responders in the 0.1-3.0 mg/kg groups had among the lowest normalized peripheral clonal expansion, especially among CD8+ T cells.

Including cysteine and phenylalanine, the CDR3 has 16 amino acids. Left in the record is the CDR3 DNA by itself, 48 bases read in frame from the first base. The germline V and J ends show losses of 2 bases and 0 bases respectively, and no gene match explains 6 bases of the junction. The germline V gene gives CDR1 as KGHSH and CDR2 as LQKENI. Patients with a history of autoimmune disease or receiving systemic immunosuppression were excluded from the trial. Peripheral blood for TCR sequencing was collected from all dose cohorts at baseline, on cycle 4 day 1, and on cycle 7 day 1. The samples were drawn from a first-in-human, open-label, multicenter phase I dose-escalation trial of ivuxolimab. Adults with locally advanced or metastatic melanoma, renal cell, hepatocellular, or head and neck squamous cell carcinoma were enrolled in the trial. Before TCR sequencing, CD4+ and CD8+ T cells were separately sorted from peripheral blood.

Comment on this clone: Its antigen is unknown. Within one base of it there is no much larger clone, and no base qualities were kept.

To sequence the TCRbeta CDR3 region, genomic DNA was isolated from the sorted cells. The immunoSEQ Assay was used for sequencing of TCRbeta CDR3 regions. The table comes from immuneACCESS by way of TCRdb, which keeps in-frame sequences with V and J called. Part of the clones is missing from these tables; in studies checked, under half for an unresolved V gene and the rest for unknown reasons. The sample has 61,000 or so clones on record, about 86% of them singletons. The leading ten clones occupy about 1.2% of the sample. The sequenced sample was CD4+ or CD8+ T cells sorted from blood, obtained in a trial of the OX40 agonist ivuxolimab. The rearranged segments are TRBV18 and TRBJ1-1; TRBD1 lines up with 7 middle nucleotides. This TCR was recovered from an adult with an advanced solid tumor such as melanoma, head and neck, liver or kidney cancer. CDR3 sequence: CASSPTRQGMNTEAFF. The bases are TGTGCCAGCTCACCAACGAGACAGGGTATGAACACTGAAGCTTTCTTT.